These 22 T cell receptor beta chains came from one sample sequenced in a study of blood T cell repertoires in COVID-19. The protocol was immunoSEQ multiplex PCR, while the TCRdb copy is restricted to in-frame clones and leaves out a portion. The top ten clones hold about 2.5% of a sample with roughly 250,000 clones, over 75% of them seen once. Sequencing was carried out using peripheral blood. All receptors come from a woman aged 45-65 years with acute or convalescent COVID-19.

The chain joins TRBV7-8 to TRBJ2-7, with 9 bases that match TRBD1. Germline V lookup: CDR1 SGHVS, CDR2 FQNEAQ. This CDR3 spans 18 amino acids. Unmatched junction bases numbered 12, after V lost 1 base and J lost 2 bases. The CDR3 reads CASSLGDAWGQGTYEQYF. The CDR3 region has the DNA TGTGCCAGCAGCTTAGGGGACGCCTGGGGACAGGGTACCTACGAGCAGTACTTC.

The V and J genes are TRBV29-1 and TRBJ2-7, with D perhaps TRBD2 (5 bases). The CDR3 runs 12 residues. Germline V gives CDR1 SQVTM, CDR2 ANQGSEA. With 6 bases removed from V and 0 bases from J, the gap between germline ends came to 9 bases. The CDR3 DNA reads as TGCAGCGTCCCGGGAAGCTCCTACGAGCAGTACTTC. It specifies CSVPGSSYEQYF.

The V and J genes are TRBV10-3 and TRBJ1-6; TRBD1 agrees at 7 bases. The CDR3 contains 21 residues. Unmatched junction bases numbered 17, after V lost 3 bases and J lost 0 bases. CDR1 and CDR2 from the germline V gene are ENHRY and SYGVKD. This CDR3 reads CAISEKALVGGRSSYNSPLHF. Here the CDR3 DNA reads TGTGCCATCAGTGAAAAGGCCCTAGTAGGGGGCCGGAGCTCCTATAATTCACCCCTCCACTTT.

The rearrangement joins TRBV12-3 or TRBV12-4 to TRBJ1-5, with no clear D. V was clipped by 3 bases and J by 5 bases, with 8 bases between them. There are 13 residues in the CDR3. CDR3 sequence reads: CASSFWGDQPQHF. The CDR3 DNA sequence: TGTGCCAGCAGTTTTTGGGGAGATCAGCCCCAGCATTTT.

J is TRBJ1-1 and V is TRBV9, with 7 bases fitting TRBD1. J lost 1 base, V lost 7 bases, and 4 bases had no gene match. Germline values: CDR1 SGDLS, CDR2 YYNGEE. This CDR3 spans 13 amino acids. As DNA, the CDR3 is TGTGCCAGCGCTCACAGGGGGAACACTGAAGCTTTCTTT. This codes for CASAHRGNTEAFF.

This clone was seen a single time. The V call is TRBV28, the J call TRBJ1-5; possible D gene TRBD1, 5 bases. V shed 3 bases and J shed 3 bases, with 9 bases lying between them. The CDR3 sequence is 14 residues long. Germline V gene data show CDR1 as MDHEN and CDR2 as SYDVKM. The CDR3 region has the DNA TGTGCCAGCAGTTTTGCAGGGCTCAATCAGCCCCAGCATTTT. It codes for CASSFAGLNQPQHF.

The chain is built from TRBV30 and TRBJ1-1; 8 bases map to TRBD1. CDR3 length: 16 residues. V was clipped by 4 bases and J by 4 bases; unmatched bases: 14. Germline values: CDR1 GTSNPN, CDR2 SVGIG (reference sequence). The CDR3 spells CAWIRDRGTLITEAFF. In DNA, the CDR3 is TGTGCCTGGATTAGAGACAGGGGCACGCTGATCACTGAAGCTTTCTTT.

The chain joins TRBV28 to TRBJ2-3; 9 bases are a match to TRBD1. The germline gives CDR1 MDHEN, CDR2 SYDVKM. Trimming cost V 5 bases and J 5 bases; bases outside gene matches: 8. This CDR3 spans 15 amino acids. CDR3 in DNA: TGTGCCAGCAGTACGAACAGGGGGCCGGGAGATACGCAGTATTTT. Its protein is CASSTNRGPGDTQYF. Full variable domain (rest looked up from reference TRBV28 and TRBJ2-3): DVKVTQSSRYLVKRTGEKVFLECVQDMDHENMFWYRQDPGLGLRLIYFSYDVKMKEKGDIPEGYSVSREKKERFSLILESASTNQTSMYLCASSTNRGPGDTQYFGPGTRLTVL.

The V call is TRBV7-2, the J call TRBJ1-5; a weak D match, TRBD1 (5 bases). The length of the CDR3 is 15 residues. CDR1 and CDR2 (germline): SGHTA, FQGNSA. Trimming took 5 bases from V and 5 from J, leaving 16 bases between them. The CDR3 DNA is TGTGCCAGCAGCCCAGGGTCGAAGACCCATCAGCCCCAGCATTTT. Translation: CASSPGSKTHQPQHF.

This rearrangement joins TRBV9 to TRBJ2-3; D uncertain. V lost 0 bases and J 5 bases, leaving 10 bases between the germline ends. Germline V gene data show CDR1 as SGDLS and CDR2 as YYNGEE. CDR3 size: 14 residues. The CDR3 reads CASSVGLVGDTQYF. CDR3 coding DNA: TGTGCCAGCAGCGTAGGGCTAGTTGGAGATACGCAGTATTTT.

This chain links TRBV2 with TRBJ2-7, with D perhaps matching TRBD2 (6 bases). Germline V gene data show CDR1 as SNHLY and CDR2 as FYNNEI. This CDR3 has 14 amino acids. Trimming pared 3 bases from V and 7 bases from J, leaving 16 bases between. The chain's CDR3 is CASSDRSARGEQYF. For the CDR3, the DNA is TGTGCCAGCAGTGATAGGTCAGCTCGGGGGGAGCAGTACTTC.

The chain is built from TRBV18 and TRBJ1-4; D is unclear. Germline V gene lookup returns CDR1 KGHSH and CDR2 LQKENI. This CDR3 is 13 amino acids long. CDR3 region: CAGGDGNNEKLFF. The CDR3 bases are TGTGCTGGCGGAGACGGGAATAATGAAAAACTGTTTTTT.

The chain recombines TRBV5-4 with TRBJ2-7, with TRBD2 identical over 7 bases. Unmatched junction bases numbered 6, after V lost 0 bases and J lost 6 bases. The CDR3 runs to 14 residues. CDR1 SGHNT and CDR2 YYREEE come from the germline V gene (reference sequence). The chain's CDR3 is CASSLAASGGEQYF. CDR3 bases: TGTGCCAGCAGCTTGGCCGCTTCGGGAGGCGAGCAGTACTTC.

The CDR3, as DNA: TGTGCCACCAGTGACCCCATAGCGGGAGACATGCATGAGCAGTTCTTC. It specifies CATSDPIAGDMHEQFF. The chain combines TRBV24-1 with TRBJ2-1; TRBD2 matches at 9 bases. This CDR3 region has 16 residues. Trimming cost V 4 bases and J 8 bases; bases outside gene matches: 11. Germline V gene lookup returns CDR1 KGHDR and CDR2 SFDVKD.

The chain carries TRBV5-1 and TRBJ2-1, with 14 bases matching TRBD2. This CDR3 is built from 19 residues. Unmatched junction bases numbered 16, after V lost 4 bases and J lost 7 bases. Germline assignment: CDR1 SGHRS and CDR2 YFSETQ. The CDR3 bases are TGCGCCAGCAGCCCCCGGGGGGGACTAGCGGGAGATAGAGGGAATGAGCAGTTCTTC. Protein: CASSPRGGLAGDRGNEQFF.

The chain joins TRBV18 to TRBJ1-1; TRBD1 agrees at 8 bases. CDR1 and CDR2 (germline): KGHSH, LQKENI. The CDR3 consists of 13 residues. Germline trimming cut 6 bases from V and 6 bases from J; bases unmatched to any gene: 6. CDR3: CASSSGTGSEAFF. DNA of the CDR3: TGTGCCAGCTCCTCCGGGACAGGCTCTGAAGCTTTCTTT.

The V gene is TRBV6-5, the J gene TRBJ2-7; 7 bases match TRBD1. The V gene's germline CDR1 is MNHEY and CDR2 SVGAGI. There are 14 residues in the CDR3. After removal of 7 bases from V and 0 bases from J, the junction contained 6 bases not matched to a gene. This CDR3 is CASTRRDSSYEQYF. CDR3 nucleotide sequence: TGTGCCAGCACTCGCAGGGACAGCTCCTACGAGCAGTACTTC.

CDR3 residues: CASSRQGPSQPQHF. In nucleotides, the CDR3 is TGTGCCAGTAGTCGACAGGGTCCAAGTCAGCCCCAGCATTTT. This chain links TRBV19 with TRBJ1-5; TRBD1 matches 7 bases. The CDR3 contains 14 residues. Germline CDR1 and CDR2: LNHDA and SQIVND (reference sequence). Trimming at V came to 5 bases and at J to 6 bases, leaving 7 bases not matched to a gene.

CDR3 loop: CASSEDIPNGTQYF. CDR3 sequence (DNA): TGTGCCAGCAGTGAAGACATCCCAAATGGGACCCAGTACTTC. The V gene is TRBV6-1, the J gene TRBJ2-5; no firm D call. Germline CDR1 is MNHNS and CDR2 is SASEGT. V was clipped by 1 base and J by 7 bases, with 13 bases between them. The CDR3 covers 14 residues.

The V call is TRBV7-9, the J call TRBJ1-1, with 7 bases aligning to TRBD1. The CDR3 totals 15 residues. CDR1 is SEHNR and CDR2 is FQNEAQ in the germline V gene (reference sequence). J lost 5 bases, V lost 5 bases, and 11 bases had no gene match. The DNA of the CDR3 is TGTGCCAGCAGCCCGTCACAGGGGTGGGGGACTGAAGCTTTCTTT. Amino acid sequence: CASSPSQGWGTEAFF. The whole variable domain, filled in from reference TRBV7-9 and TRBJ1-1, reads DTGVSQNPRHKITKRGQNVTFRCDPISEHNRLYWYRQTLGQGPEFLTYFQNEAQLEKSRLLSDRFSAERPKGSFSTLEIQRTEQGDSAMYLCASSPSQGWGTEAFFGQGTRLTVV.

DNA of the CDR3: TGTGCCAGCAGCTTAGGTGCGGCTAGCGGGAGGGCCGCCAATGAGCAGTTCTTC. Protein product: CASSLGAASGRAANEQFF. V and J are TRBV7-9 and TRBJ2-1; 12 bases match TRBD2. The CDR3 spans 18 residues. V lost 1 base to trimming and J lost 6 bases; unmatched junction nucleotides: 10. Per germline, CDR1 SEHNR and CDR2 FQNEAQ (reference sequence).

V usage is TRBV7-6 and J usage is TRBJ2-1, with a possible D match to TRBD1 (6 bases). Trimming took off 1 base at V and 4 bases at J, with 14 bases between the two ends. Germline loops: CDR1 SGHVS, CDR2 FNYEAQ. The CDR3 runs to 16 residues. CDR3 loop: CASSLEGQGKYNEQFF. CDR3 DNA sequence: TGTGCCAGCAGCTTAGAGGGGCAGGGGAAGTACAATGAGCAGTTCTTC.